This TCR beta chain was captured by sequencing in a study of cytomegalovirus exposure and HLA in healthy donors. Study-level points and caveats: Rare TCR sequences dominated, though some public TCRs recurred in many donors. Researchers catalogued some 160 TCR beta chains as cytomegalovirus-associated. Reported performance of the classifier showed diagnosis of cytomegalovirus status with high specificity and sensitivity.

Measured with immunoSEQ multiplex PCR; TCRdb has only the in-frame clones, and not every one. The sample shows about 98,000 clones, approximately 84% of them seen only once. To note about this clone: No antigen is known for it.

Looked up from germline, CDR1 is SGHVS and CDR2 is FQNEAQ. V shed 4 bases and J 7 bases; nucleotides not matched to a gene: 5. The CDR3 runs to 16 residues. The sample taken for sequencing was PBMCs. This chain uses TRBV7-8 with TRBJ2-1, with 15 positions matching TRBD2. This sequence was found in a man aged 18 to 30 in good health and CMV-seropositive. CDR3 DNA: TGTGCCAGCAGCTCCCCAGGGACTAGCGGGGGGAATGAGCAGTTCTTC. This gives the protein CASSSPGTSGGNEQFF.